This TCR beta chain comes out of a study of T cells in Graves' hyperthyroidism and ophthalmopathy. There were TCR beta CDR3 regions amplified from RNA transcripts. A set of HTBI primers served as the primers for a first-round RT-PCR of the TCR CDR3. TCRdb analysed the multiplex PCR reads with MiXCR anew, one entry per CDR3 protein. This table has roughly 500,000 distinct CDR3 sequences, approximately 13% appearing once. In germline, CDR1 is SGHRS, CDR2 YFSETQ. CDR3 length equals 14 residues. With 7 bases removed from V and 7 bases from J, the gap between germline ends came to 15 bases. The receptor was isolated from a woman aged 25 to 39 with Graves' hyperthyroidism that later progressed to Graves' ophthalmopathy. Sequencing used blood. The rearrangement uses TRBV5-1 and TRBJ1-6; possible D gene TRBD1, 6 bases. CDR3 sequence (DNA): TGCGCCAGCCGCCGGGACACTACAAATTCACCCCTCCACTTT. Its protein product is CASRRDTTNSPLHF.